One T cell receptor beta chain is described in this entry. Its specificity is unknown. This specimen belongs to a study of shared clonotypes between healthy human individuals. Notes on the study in general: Generation of non-shared clonotypes was less probable than generation of clonotypes shared by all four donors.

As processed by the authors: For the immunoSEQ data, sequences were junction-only without quality scores, so filtering differed. Sequencing used immunoSEQ multiplex PCR; TCRdb keeps in-frame clones, though not all of them. The D gene and trimming were derived from the DNA, and the V and J assignments and clone size from that table. The table includes around 580,000 clones, 95% to 98% detected once. Naive CD8 cells comprised CD45RO-negative, CCR7-positively selected cells, excluding terminally differentiated effector memory CD45RA+ cells. All donors were Caucasian adults living in Nashville, Tennessee. CDR1 is SGHRS, CDR2 YFSETQ, per germline. V shed 4 bases and J shed 2 bases, with 29 bases lying between them. CDR3 length: 20 residues.

The sequenced sample consisted of naive CD8+ T cells sorted from blood. This chain uses TRBV5-1 with TRBJ2-3, with D possibly TRBD2 on 6 matching bases. The sequence came from a man aged 25 to 45 in good health. CDR3 sequence (DNA): TGCGCCAGCAGCGGAGGAGGGGTCCTTGAGGGCCTCCCTGACACAGATACGCAGTATTTT. This encodes CASSGGGVLEGLPDTDTQYF. Supplemented by reference TRBV5-1 and TRBJ2-3, the full variable domain reads KAGVTQTPRYLIKTRGQQVTLSCSPISGHRSVSWYQQTPGQGLQFLFEYFSETQRNKGNFPGRFSGRQFSNSRSEMNVSTLELGDSALYLCASSGGGVLEGLPDTDTQYFGPGTRLTVL.